One and the same sample provided the 16 T cell receptor beta chains below, sequenced in a study of shared clonotypes between healthy human individuals. Selected positively for CCR7 and CD45RO-negative, naive CD8 cells excluded terminally differentiated effector memory CD45RA+ cells. Using immunoSEQ multiplex PCR, the repertoire was profiled, and TCRdb retains in-frame clones only, with some absent. The table shows around 2,100,000 clones, with about 95% occurring only once. The sample consisted of naive CD8+ T cells sorted from blood. Receptors were obtained from a man between 18 and 35 years old in good health.

The J gene is TRBJ2-1, the V gene TRBV2; D gene unclear. Germline loops: CDR1 SNHLY, CDR2 FYNNEI. This CDR3 is built from 15 residues. The ends were cut back, 1 base at V and 8 bases at J, with 15 bases in the middle. Here the CDR3 reads CASSEGIGIRHEQFF. CDR3 bases: TGTGCCAGCAGTGAAGGGATTGGCATTCGCCATGAGCAGTTCTTC.

Comment on this clone: This CDR3 is also generated by other DNA sequences in the sample. The chain has TRBV5-6 and TRBJ1-4; 9 bases align to TRBD1. Per germline, CDR1 SGHDT and CDR2 YYEEEE. This CDR3 has 14 amino acids. Trimming took 3 bases from V and 7 from J; bases not matched to a gene: 4. The CDR3 DNA reads TGTGCCAGCAGCTCGGGACAGGGAGGTGAAAAACTGTTTTTT. Its translation is CASSSGQGGEKLFF.

The V call is TRBV28, the J call TRBJ2-3; possible D gene TRBD2, 6 bases. The CDR3 runs 15 residues. The germline CDR1 and CDR2 sequences are MDHEN and SYDVKM. V lost 2 bases and J lost 1, with 10 bases in between. The CDR3 is CASSLVASGTDTQYF. In DNA form, the CDR3 reads TGTGCCAGCAGTTTAGTGGCTAGCGGCACAGATACGCAGTATTTT.

The chain joins TRBV5-4 to TRBJ1-1; 10 nucleotides align to TRBD1. V shed 2 bases, J shed 7 bases, and the junction held 2 bases outside the gene matches. This CDR3 contains 13 residues. CDR1 is SGHNT, CDR2 YYREEE, per germline (reference sequence). The CDR3 region has the DNA TGTGCCAGCAGCTTAGGGACAGGGGATGAAGCTTTCTTT. It translates to CASSLGTGDEAFF.

The gene calls are TRBV10-3 and TRBJ1-4, with D hard to call. This CDR3 region has 14 residues. Trimming left V 4 bases short and J 5 bases short, with 11 bases between. Germline V CDR1 and CDR2: ENHRY, SYGVKD. The DNA of the CDR3 is TGTGCCATCAGTGGGACTGCCAGCAATGAAAAACTGTTTTTT. Translating gives CAISGTASNEKLFF.

This chain links TRBV5-4 with TRBJ1-1, with 8 bases aligning to TRBD1. This CDR3 comprises 16 residues. V dropped 0 bases and J dropped 0; count of bases not matched to a gene: 4. Per the germline V gene, CDR1 is SGHNT and CDR2 is YYREEE (reference sequence). The CDR3 sequence: CASSLGGTGLNTEAFF. DNA for the CDR3: TGTGCCAGCAGCTTGGGGGGGACAGGACTGAACACTGAAGCTTTCTTT. The variable domain in full, completed from reference TRBV5-4 and TRBJ1-1, reads ETGVTQSPTHLIKTRGQQVTLRCSSQSGHNTVSWYQQALGQGPQFIFQYYREEENGRGNFPPRFSGLQFPNYSSELNVNALELDDSALYLCASSLGGTGLNTEAFFGQGTRLTVV.

V is TRBV30 and J is TRBJ1-2, with TRBD1 matching 8 bases. The CDR3 totals 14 residues. The ends lost 3 bases at V and 8 bases at J; junction bases unmatched: 11. The germline V gene encodes CDR1 GTSNPN and CDR2 SVGIG (reference sequence). CDR3 in DNA: TGTGCCTGGAGAGCCGACAGGGGCCTATCGGGCTACACCTTC. Translated, it gives CAWRADRGLSGYTF.

This clone is a singleton in its sample. DNA of the CDR3: TGTGCCAGCAGTGGACGCGCTGGGAACACTGAAGCTTTCTTT. Protein product: CASSGRAGNTEAFF. This sequence joins TRBV6-1 and TRBJ1-1; D remains unclear. The CDR3 is made up of 14 amino acids. V lost 4 bases and J lost 1, with 10 bases in between. Germline V CDR1 and CDR2: MNHNS, SASEGT.

This clone was observed a single time. The CDR3 bases are TGTGCCAGCAGGGAAACAGGGGCAACTAATGAAAAACTGTTTTTT. Translation gives CASRETGATNEKLFF. This sequence joins TRBV6-4 and TRBJ1-4, with 7 nucleotides matching TRBD1. This CDR3 region has 15 residues. The V and J ends lost 6 bases and 0 bases, in that order; junction bases with no gene match: 4. Germline-derived CDR1 and CDR2 are MRHNA and SNTAGT.

The gene calls are TRBV6-6 and TRBJ2-5; D is unclear. The ends were cut back, 6 bases at V and 2 bases at J, with 10 bases in the middle. In germline, CDR1 is MNHNY, CDR2 SVGAGI (reference sequence). This CDR3 has 13 amino acids. CDR3 in DNA: TGTGCCAGCAGCCCCGGACCTCAAGAGACCCAGTACTTC. The encoded protein is CASSPGPQETQYF.

The rearrangement uses TRBV27 and TRBJ2-7, with D perhaps matching TRBD1 (6 bases). Trimming removed 5 bases from V and 7 bases from J, with 18 bases in between. This CDR3 spans 14 amino acids. Germline CDR1 reads MNHEY; CDR2 reads SMNVEV (reference sequence). The CDR3 protein is CASSTAGGLREQYF. The DNA of the CDR3 is TGTGCCAGCAGTACAGCTGGGGGCCTACGGGAGCAGTACTTC.

The chain recombines TRBV9 with TRBJ2-3, with D perhaps TRBD1 or TRBD2 (5 bases each). The germline V gene encodes CDR1 SGDLS and CDR2 YYNGEE. This CDR3 has 15 residues. The ends were cut back, 0 bases at V and 6 bases at J, with 14 bases in the middle. CDR3 sequence: CASSVAGTVIDTQYF. In DNA, the CDR3 is TGTGCCAGCAGCGTAGCTGGGACGGTCATCGATACGCAGTATTTT.

The chain combines TRBV5-4 with TRBJ2-3; 7 nucleotides agree with TRBD1. The germline V gene has CDR1 SGHNT and CDR2 YYREEE (reference sequence). J lost 3 bases, V lost 7 bases, and 5 bases had no gene match. The CDR3 sequence is 13 residues long. The CDR3 protein is CASSTGVTDTQYF. Here the CDR3 DNA reads TGTGCCAGCTCTACAGGGGTTACAGATACGCAGTATTTT.

CDR3 in amino acids: CASSWTGVEDEQYF. The DNA of the CDR3 is TGTGCCAGCAGCTGGACAGGGGTGGAGGACGAGCAGTACTTC. The chain is built from TRBV13 and TRBJ2-7; 9 nucleotides align to TRBD1. Germline loops: CDR1 PRHDT, CDR2 FYEKMQ (reference sequence). The CDR3 totals 14 residues. Germline trimming cut 4 bases from V and 5 bases from J; bases unmatched to any gene: 6.

This chain connects TRBV5-5 to TRBJ1-4; TRBD1 agrees at 9 bases. This CDR3 has 15 amino acids. After removal of 0 bases from V and 8 bases from J, the junction contained 5 bases not matched to a gene. Germline loops: CDR1 SGHKS, CDR2 YYEKEE (reference sequence). The CDR3, as DNA: TGTGCCAGCAGCTTGGAGGGACAGGGAGGGGAAAAACTGTTTTTT. Translation: CASSLEGQGGEKLFF.

The chain recombines TRBV28 with TRBJ2-2, with 9 nucleotides matching TRBD1. The trim removed 6 bases at V and 5 bases at J, leaving 7 bases unmatched. The CDR3 has 15 amino acids. Germline V gene lookup returns CDR1 MDHEN and CDR2 SYDVKM. CDR3 sequence: CASRWGQGSTGELFF. The CDR3 DNA follows: TGTGCCAGCAGATGGGGACAGGGAAGTACCGGGGAGCTGTTTTTT.